Listed below are T cell receptor beta chains from one sample, sequenced in a study of a mutant IDH1 vaccine in newly diagnosed glioma. Their recognized antigens are unknown. Repertoires were generated with immunoSEQ multiplex PCR, while TCRdb's copy carries only in-frame clones and drops some. The sample records tens of thousands of clones, approximately 80% being singletons. Sample: PBMCs, taken from a glioma patient whose treatment included an IDH1 peptide vaccine. Receptors originate from a man aged 40-55 years with glioma. Each CDR3 is given with its conserved first and last residue. The order of the fields is V gene, clone size, D gene, J gene, CDR3 protein, CDR3 DNA. A D gene is named only where the DNA matches it firmly. Clone size is not always given. Where it is, it says once, few, many or a class for expanded clones.

TRBV7-9	.	.	TRBJ1-1	CASSHRTAAIRDTEAFF	TGTGCCAGCAGCCATAGGACCGCCGCAATAAGGGACACTGAAGCTTTCTTT
TRBV23-1	few	.	TRBJ1-2	CASSHVGQVYGYTF	TGCGCCAGCAGTCATGTGGGGCAGGTCTATGGCTACACCTTC
TRBV7-3	.	TRBD1	TRBJ2-7	CASSLDRPYEQYF	TGTGCCAGCAGCTTGGACAGGCCCTACGAGCAGTACTTC
TRBV30	.	.	TRBJ2-5	CAWSAKTGPKGIQYF	TGTGCCTGGAGTGCAAAAACGGGTCCTAAGGGTATCCAGTACTTC
TRBV14	.	.	TRBJ2-7	CASSQEPIYEQYF	TGTGCCAGCAGCCAAGAACCCATCTACGAGCAGTACTTC
TRBV30	.	.	TRBJ1-6	CAWSVGTASSYNSPLHF	TGTGCCTGGAGTGTCGGGACTGCGAGCTCCTATAATTCACCCCTCCACTTT
TRBV5-1	.	TRBD2	TRBJ2-1	CASSLVVAGAEQFF	TGCGCCAGCAGCTTGGTGGTAGCGGGAGCAGAGCAGTTCTTC
TRBV19	few	.	TRBJ2-7	CASSLGGGDYEQYF	TGTGCCAGTAGTCTGGGGGGAGGAGACTACGAGCAGTACTTC
TRBV5-1	.	.	TRBJ2-1	CASTNSPRVSSYNEQFF	TGCGCCAGCACAAATTCCCCGAGGGTGAGCTCCTACAATGAGCAGTTCTTC
TRBV27	.	TRBD2	TRBJ2-7	CASSPKGLAGLIPYEQYF	TGTGCCAGCAGTCCTAAAGGACTAGCGGGGTTAATACCCTACGAGCAGTACTTC
TRBV19	.	.	TRBJ1-2	CASSTPGRTSTATDGYTF	TGTGCCAGTAGTACCCCGGGCAGGACCTCCACTGCAACGGATGGCTACACCTTC
TRBV19	.	.	TRBJ2-2	CASSIGLVYTGELFF	TGTGCCAGTAGTATAGGACTAGTGTACACCGGGGAGCTGTTTTTT
TRBV30	.	TRBD2	TRBJ2-1	CAWSEGLAGLGEQFF	TGTGCCTGGAGCGAGGGACTAGCGGGATTGGGTGAGCAGTTCTTC
TRBV6-5	once	TRBD1	TRBJ2-1	CASIRDRGGTDEQFF	TGTGCCAGCATCAGAGACAGGGGGGGTACAGATGAGCAGTTCTTC
TRBV7-9	.	.	TRBJ2-5	CASIPDSSWRETQYF	TGTGCCAGCATCCCTGATTCTAGCTGGAGAGAGACCCAGTACTTC
TRBV11-2	.	TRBD1	TRBJ2-7	CASSWGQAYSYEQYF	TGTGCCAGCAGCTGGGGACAGGCCTACTCCTACGAGCAGTACTTC
TRBV19	few	TRBD2	TRBJ2-3	CASQSGEPGPTQYF	TGTGCCAGTCAGAGCGGGGAGCCCGGCCCCACGCAGTATTTT
TRBV6-6	.	TRBD1	TRBJ2-1	CASSGTGVEQFF	TGTGCCAGCAGCGGGACAGGGGTTGAGCAGTTCTTC
TRBV4-1	.	.	TRBJ2-7	CASSHLGGYEQYF	TGCGCCAGCAGCCACCTAGGGGGGTACGAGCAGTACTTC
TRBV6-6	.	.	TRBJ1-2	CASSDGTGRLYGYTF	TGTGCCAGCAGTGACGGGACCGGGCGCCTCTATGGCTACACCTTC
TRBV7-2	once	TRBD2	TRBJ2-5	CASSFLGGGRETQYF	TGTGCCAGCAGCTTTCTGGGCGGGGGTCGGGAGACCCAGTACTTC
TRBV7-2	.	.	TRBJ2-2	CASSLADRDTGELFF	TGTGCCAGCAGCTTAGCGGACCGGGACACCGGGGAGCTGTTTTTT
TRBV28	few	.	TRBJ1-1	CASSSGALNTEAFF	TGTGCCAGCAGTTCAGGGGCCCTGAACACTGAAGCTTTCTTT
TRBV19	.	TRBD1	TRBJ1-2	CASRGQGKSYGYTF	TGTGCCAGTCGGGGACAGGGGAAGAGCTATGGCTACACCTTC
TRBV5-4	.	.	TRBJ1-3	CASSISGNTIYF	TGTGCCAGCTCAATCTCTGGAAACACCATATATTTT
TRBV5-1	.	.	TRBJ2-3	CASSPTGYTQYF	TGCGCCAGCAGCCCGACGGGGTATACGCAGTATTTT
TRBV9	.	.	TRBJ2-3	CASSPRQGADTQYF	TGTGCCAGCAGCCCCCGCCAGGGTGCAGATACGCAGTATTTT